This TCR beta chain was observed in a study of blood T cell repertoires in COVID-19. Study in general: COVID-19 samples, acute and convalescent, were from the United States, Italy and Spain. Sample material is recorded as cDNA or gDNA derived from T cells, B-cell-depleted T cells, or PBMCs.

Original processing methods: Estimation of nucleated cell counts was performed using reference gene primer amplification. The assay was immunoSEQ multiplex PCR, and TCRdb's table has in-frame clones only and misses some. V, J and clone size were drawn from that table, and D and trimming were deduced from the DNA. Of 210,000 or so clones detected, 85% to 90% appear once; the ten largest clones hold about 4.5%. CDR1 LNHDA and CDR2 SQIVND come from the germline V gene (reference sequence). V was shortened by 4 bases and J by 1 base, with 7 bases between the two germline ends. The CDR3 runs to 14 residues. Comment on this clone: The same CDR3 can be traced to other DNA sequences in this sample.

This sequence originates from a man aged 50 to 59 with acute or convalescent COVID-19. Source material: peripheral blood. V gene TRBV19 combines with J gene TRBJ2-2; a possible D gene is TRBD2 (5 bases). In DNA form, the CDR3 reads TGTGCCAGTAGTAGCGGGCAGAACACCGGGGAGCTGTTTTTT. This gives the protein CASSSGQNTGELFF.